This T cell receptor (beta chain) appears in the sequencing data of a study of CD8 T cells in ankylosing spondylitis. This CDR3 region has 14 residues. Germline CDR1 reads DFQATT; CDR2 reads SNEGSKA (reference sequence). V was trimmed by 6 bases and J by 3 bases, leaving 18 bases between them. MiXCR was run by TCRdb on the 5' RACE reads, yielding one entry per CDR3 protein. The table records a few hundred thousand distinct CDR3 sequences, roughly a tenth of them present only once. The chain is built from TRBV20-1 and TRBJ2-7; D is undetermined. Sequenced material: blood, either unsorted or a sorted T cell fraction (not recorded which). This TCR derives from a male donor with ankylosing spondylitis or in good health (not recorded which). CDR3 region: CSAYTPEQLYEQYF. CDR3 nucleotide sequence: TGCAGTGCCTATACCCCGGAACAGCTCTACGAGCAGTACTTC.